These 26 T cell receptor beta chains were all obtained from the same sample, sequenced in a study of cytomegalovirus exposure and HLA in healthy donors. The PCR contained 60 Vbeta and 13 Jbeta primers. Libraries were prepared by immunoSEQ multiplex PCR; TCRdb keeps only in-frame clonotypes and omits some of them. The sample carries over 150,000 clones, around 80% recorded once. Input material: PBMCs. These receptor sequences come from a man aged 18 to 29 in good health and CMV-seropositive.

The rearrangement links TRBV7-9 to TRBJ2-2, with 10 bases that match TRBD2. V gave up 5 bases and J gave up 4 bases; unmatched junction bases: 4. The CDR3 runs to 15 residues. CDR1 SEHNR and CDR2 FQNEAQ come from the germline V gene (reference sequence). CDR3 amino acids: CASSQWTSGTGELFF. CDR3 nucleotides: TGTGCCAGCAGCCAATGGACTAGCGGCACCGGGGAGCTGTTTTTT.

The chain is built from TRBV29-1 and TRBJ2-1; TRBD2 might be the D (5 bases). V was clipped by 6 bases and J by 0 bases, with 15 bases between them. Germline loops: CDR1 SQVTM, CDR2 ANQGSEA. This CDR3 contains 15 residues. CDR3: CSVDAEGSSYNEQFF. The CDR3 nucleotides are TGCAGCGTCGATGCGGAAGGGAGCTCCTACAATGAGCAGTTCTTC.

The rearrangement joins TRBV2 to TRBJ1-5, with 9 bases aligning to TRBD1. Per the germline V gene, CDR1 is SNHLY and CDR2 is FYNNEI. The trim removed 5 bases at V and 3 bases at J, leaving 8 bases unmatched. CDR3 size: 16 residues. CDR3 loop: CASSPRGQGVNQPQHF. In DNA form, the CDR3 reads TGTGCCAGCAGTCCAAGGGGACAGGGCGTCAATCAGCCCCAGCATTTT.

The V call is TRBV5-1, the J call TRBJ2-5, with TRBD2 identical over 14 bases. There are 17 residues in the CDR3. The ends lost 0 bases at V and 4 bases at J; junction bases unmatched: 5. Germline CDR1 is SGHRS and CDR2 is YFSETQ. The CDR3 reads CASSLGLAGGPGETQYF. CDR3 bases: TGCGCCAGCAGCTTGGGACTAGCGGGAGGGCCGGGAGAGACCCAGTACTTC.

V is TRBV7-8 and J is TRBJ1-1; D remains unclear. The CDR3 contains 14 residues. Trimming stripped 0 bases from V and 6 bases from J, with 11 bases between. CDR1 SGHVS and CDR2 FQNEAQ come from the germline V gene. CDR3 nucleotide sequence: TGTGCCAGCAGCTTAGCGCGGGGAAGGCCTGAAGCTTTCTTT. This codes for CASSLARGRPEAFF.

The genes are TRBV11-3 and TRBJ2-7; D perhaps matches TRBD2 (5 bases). CDR3 length: 13 amino acids. Germline V gene data show CDR1 as SGHNT and CDR2 as YENEEA. V dropped 6 bases and J dropped 4 bases, with 13 bases sitting between them. DNA for the CDR3: TGTGCCAGCAGTTTACCGGGATCTTACGAGCAGTACTTC. This translates into CASSLPGSYEQYF.

The chain is built from TRBV25-1 and TRBJ1-5; D remains unclear. Germline V gene lookup returns CDR1 MGHDK and CDR2 SYGVNS. V dropped 6 bases and J dropped 6 bases, with 9 bases sitting between them. CDR3 length equals 12 residues. The CDR3 sequence is CASRGGSQPQHF. The CDR3 coding sequence is TGTGCCAGCAGGGGAGGGAGTCAGCCCCAGCATTTT.

This clone was counted once. This sequence joins TRBV4-1 and TRBJ2-5; 8 nucleotides align to TRBD2. The CDR3 runs 17 residues. Trimming removed 0 bases from V and 2 bases from J; junction bases left unmatched: 8. Germline values: CDR1 MGHRA, CDR2 YSYEKL. The CDR3: CASSQDRAGGQQETQYF. DNA for the CDR3: TGCGCCAGCAGCCAAGATAGGGCGGGGGGCCAGCAAGAGACCCAGTACTTC.

This chain uses TRBV11-1 with TRBJ2-7, with TRBD2 as a possible D gene (6 bases). CDR1 and CDR2 from the germline V gene are SGHAT and FQDESV (reference sequence). V was trimmed by 3 bases and J by 1 base, leaving 13 bases between them. The CDR3 is 15 amino acids. CDR3 DNA: TGTGCCAGCAGCTTTTCCAGCGGGCCATCCTACGAGCAGTACTTC. Amino acid sequence: CASSFSSGPSYEQYF.

This sequence joins TRBV4-2 and TRBJ2-7; TRBD2 matches at 11 bases. In germline, CDR1 is LGHNA, CDR2 YNFKEQ. V lost 1 base and J lost 7; bases outside the gene matches: 9. This CDR3 is 16 amino acids long. The CDR3 spells CASSQGSSGRWGEQYF. The CDR3 coding sequence is TGTGCCAGCAGCCAAGGCTCTAGCGGGAGGTGGGGGGAGCAGTACTTC.

This clone has more than one count but fewer than ten. This rearrangement joins TRBV10-3 to TRBJ2-1, with 9 bases aligning to TRBD1. V shed 3 bases and J 7 bases; nucleotides not matched to a gene: 7. The CDR3 loop spans 15 amino acids. CDR1 is ENHRY, CDR2 SYGVKD, per germline. The DNA of the CDR3 is TGTGCCATCAGTGACCACAGGGGGCCTATGAATGAGCAGTTCTTC. Translation: CAISDHRGPMNEQFF.

The chain employs TRBV7-6 and TRBJ2-7; tentatively, D is TRBD1 (5 bases). The CDR3 has 13 amino acids. V lost 3 bases and J 9 bases, leaving 15 bases between the germline ends. The V gene's germline CDR1 is SGHVS and CDR2 FNYEAQ. CDR3 protein: CASSLSDSTRQYF. Here the CDR3 DNA reads TGTGCCAGCAGCTTGAGCGACAGCACCCGGCAGTACTTC.

This clone was observed a few times. Other DNA sequences of this sample code for an identical CDR3. This chain joins TRBV27 and TRBJ2-1; 12 bases are a match to TRBD2. This CDR3 region has 15 residues. The V gene end was trimmed by 9 bases and the J gene end by 2 bases; junction bases not matched to a gene: 5. CDR1 is MNHEY, CDR2 SMNVEV, per germline (reference sequence). CDR3 region: CASSTSGGPYNEQFF. The CDR3 nucleotides read TGTGCCAGTTCGACTAGCGGGGGACCCTACAATGAGCAGTTCTTC.

This clone showed up just a few times. The V call is TRBV9, the J call TRBJ2-7, with TRBD2 matching over 7 bases. Germline trimming cut 3 bases from V and 2 bases from J; bases unmatched to any gene: 5. Germline CDR1 SGDLS, CDR2 YYNGEE. This CDR3 comprises 14 residues. The CDR3 region is CASSGERGAYEQYF. The CDR3 DNA reads as TGTGCCAGCAGCGGAGAGCGGGGAGCCTACGAGCAGTACTTC. The full variable domain, with the rest looked up from reference TRBV9 and TRBJ2-7, is DSGVTQTPKHLITATGQRVTLRCSPRSGDLSVYWYQQSLDQGLQFLIQYYNGEERAKGNILERFSAQQFPDLHSELNLSSLELGDSALYFCASSGERGAYEQYFGPGTRLTVT.

Regarding this clone: Other DNA sequences in the sample encode the same CDR3. The rearrangement uses TRBV7-2 and TRBJ2-7; D gene unclear. Germline V gene sequence: CDR1 SGHTA, CDR2 FQGNSA. Trimming took 1 base from V and 7 from J, leaving 5 bases between them. The CDR3 is made up of 11 amino acids. The CDR3 loop reads CASSLVREQYF. DNA of the CDR3: TGTGCCAGCAGCTTAGTGAGGGAGCAGTACTTC.

This chain links TRBV18 with TRBJ1-4; a possible D gene is TRBD1 (6 bases). The germline V and J ends were trimmed by 3 bases and 8 bases, with 19 bases remaining between them. Per the germline V gene, CDR1 is KGHSH and CDR2 is LQKENI. This CDR3 region has 16 residues. The CDR3 here is CASSPRGGRGEEKLFF. The CDR3 nucleotides are TGTGCCAGCTCACCCCGGGGTGGCAGGGGTGAGGAAAAACTGTTTTTT.

The chain joins TRBV7-9 to TRBJ1-5; the D gene is possibly TRBD1 (5 bases). Germline V gene data show CDR1 as SEHNR and CDR2 as FQNEAQ (reference sequence). Trimming removed 3 bases at V and 2 bases at J, with 11 bases between. The CDR3 runs to 15 residues. CDR3 residues: CASSLGGLGNQPQHF. The CDR3 DNA reads TGTGCCAGCAGCTTGGGGGGTTTGGGCAATCAGCCCCAGCATTTT.

This chain uses TRBV2 with TRBJ1-1; 7 positions agree with TRBD1. CDR1 is SNHLY and CDR2 is FYNNEI in the germline V gene. The CDR3 covers 13 residues. V was pared by 4 bases and J by 5 bases, with 4 bases of the junction left unmatched. CDR3 in amino acids: CASSAAGGTEAFF. The DNA for the CDR3 is TGTGCCAGCAGTGCCGCAGGGGGGACTGAAGCTTTCTTT.

J is TRBJ1-3 and V is TRBV27, with D possibly matching TRBD1 (6 bases). The germline V gene has CDR1 MNHEY and CDR2 SMNVEV (reference sequence). Trimming removed 9 bases from V and 1 base from J, with 22 bases in between. The CDR3 runs to 17 residues. The CDR3 nucleotides read TGTGCCAGTAGAAAAGGGGGGGTATCATGGTCTGGAAACACCATATATTTT. Its translation is CASRKGGVSWSGNTIYF.

This clone was seen more than once but under ten times. The chain is built from TRBV6-5 and TRBJ2-5, with TRBD1 matching 7 bases. The V and J ends lost 6 bases and 3 bases, in that order; junction bases with no gene match: 7. This CDR3 has 14 amino acids. The germline gives CDR1 MNHEY, CDR2 SVGAGI. CDR3: CASSSDRLEETQYF. CDR3 nucleotide sequence: TGTGCCAGCAGCTCGGACAGGCTCGAAGAGACCCAGTACTTC.

CDR3 bases: TGTGCCTGGAGCAAACGGACAGGCTCGATGAACACTGAAGCTTTCTTT. It translates to CAWSKRTGSMNTEAFF. J is TRBJ1-1 and V is TRBV30; TRBD1 matches at 7 bases. The CDR3 consists of 16 residues. Germline CDR1 reads GTSNPN; CDR2 reads SVGIG (reference sequence). Trimming cost V 3 bases and J 0 bases; bases outside gene matches: 10.

V usage is TRBV5-8 and J usage is TRBJ2-7; no reliable D call. The germline V gene has CDR1 SGHTS and CDR2 YDEGEE. V gave up 9 bases and J gave up 0 bases, with 16 bases separating them. The CDR3 totals 14 residues. The chain's CDR3 is CANGRRGISYEQYF. The CDR3, as DNA: TGTGCCAATGGTAGGAGAGGAATCTCCTACGAGCAGTACTTC.

The V and J genes are TRBV5-1 and TRBJ2-7; a possible D gene is TRBD1 (6 bases). There are 14 residues in the CDR3. The germline CDR1 and CDR2 sequences are SGHRS and YFSETQ. Trimming shortened V by 2 bases and J by 2 bases, and 11 bases separated the two germline ends. This CDR3 is CASSLQGTTYEQYF. The CDR3 DNA reads TGCGCCAGCAGCTTACAGGGTACTACCTACGAGCAGTACTTC.

The chain is built from TRBV13 and TRBJ2-5, with 7 positions matching TRBD1. The DNA matches TRBJ2-7 better at its end, which makes the J call doubtful. The CDR3 length is 15 residues. From germline, CDR1 is PRHDT and CDR2 FYEKMQ (reference sequence). The CDR3: CASSQGDLGAYEQYF. For the CDR3, the DNA is TGTGCCAGCAGCCAGGGGGATTTGGGGGCCTACGAGCAGTACTTC.

CDR3 in amino acids: CASSQDSARAGRIQYF. The CDR3 bases are TGCGCCAGCAGCCAAGATTCCGCCAGGGCTGGTCGTATTCAGTACTTC. The rearrangement uses TRBV4-1 and TRBJ2-4; D may be TRBD1 (5 bases). The CDR3 covers 16 residues. V was pared by 0 bases and J by 10 bases, with 19 bases between. CDR1 and CDR2 (germline): MGHRA, YSYEKL.

The V gene is TRBV7-6, the J gene TRBJ1-2, with D possibly being TRBD1 (5 bases). V lost 2 bases and J lost 2, with 21 bases in between. The germline CDR1 and CDR2 sequences are SGHVS and FNYEAQ. The CDR3 covers 18 residues. CDR3 amino acids: CASSLYVKEGDSNYGYTF. The CDR3 DNA sequence: TGTGCCAGCAGCTTATATGTGAAGGAAGGGGACTCAAACTATGGCTACACCTTC.